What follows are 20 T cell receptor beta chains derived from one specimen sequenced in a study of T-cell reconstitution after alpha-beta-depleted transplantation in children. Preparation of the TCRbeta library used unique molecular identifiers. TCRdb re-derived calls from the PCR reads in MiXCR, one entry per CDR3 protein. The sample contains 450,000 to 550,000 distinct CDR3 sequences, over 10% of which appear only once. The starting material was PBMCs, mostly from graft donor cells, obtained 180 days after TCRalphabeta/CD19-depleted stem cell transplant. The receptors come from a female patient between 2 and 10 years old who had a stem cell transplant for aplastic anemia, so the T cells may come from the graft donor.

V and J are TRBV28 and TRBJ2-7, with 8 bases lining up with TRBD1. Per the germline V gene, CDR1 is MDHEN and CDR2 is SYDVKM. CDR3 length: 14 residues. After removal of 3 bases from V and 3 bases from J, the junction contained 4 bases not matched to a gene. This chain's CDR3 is CASSFRTGLYEQYF. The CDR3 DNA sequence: TGTGCCAGCAGTTTTAGGACAGGGCTCTACGAGCAGTACTTC.

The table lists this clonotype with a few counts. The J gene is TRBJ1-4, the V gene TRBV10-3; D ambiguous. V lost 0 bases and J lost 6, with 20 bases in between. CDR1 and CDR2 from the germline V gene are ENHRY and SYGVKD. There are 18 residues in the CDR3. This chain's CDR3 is CAISESDIQTPWDEKLFF. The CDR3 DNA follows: TGTGCCATCAGTGAGTCCGATATACAGACACCCTGGGATGAAAAACTGTTTTTT.

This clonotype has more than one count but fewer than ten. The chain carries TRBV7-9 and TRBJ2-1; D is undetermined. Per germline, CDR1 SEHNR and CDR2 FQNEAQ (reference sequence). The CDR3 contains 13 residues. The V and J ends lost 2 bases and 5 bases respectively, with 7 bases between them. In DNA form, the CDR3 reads TGTGCCAGCAGCTTAATCAGTGACAATGAGCAGTTCTTC. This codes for CASSLISDNEQFF.

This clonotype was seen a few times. This chain's CDR3 is CASSPGTVYNEQFF. In nucleotides, the CDR3 is TGCGCCAGCAGCCCCGGGACCGTCTACAATGAGCAGTTCTTC. The rearrangement joins TRBV5-1 to TRBJ2-1; D might be TRBD1 or TRBD2, each matching 5 bases. CDR1 is SGHRS, CDR2 YFSETQ, per germline. This CDR3 is built from 14 residues. The V end lost 4 bases, the J end lost 3 bases, and 11 bases lay between the germline ends.

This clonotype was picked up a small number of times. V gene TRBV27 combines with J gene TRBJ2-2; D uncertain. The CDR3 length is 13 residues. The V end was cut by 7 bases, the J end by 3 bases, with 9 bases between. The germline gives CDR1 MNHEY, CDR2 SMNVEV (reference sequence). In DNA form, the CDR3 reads TGTGCCAGCAAAGGCGGATACACCGGGGAGCTGTTTTTT. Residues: CASKGGYTGELFF.

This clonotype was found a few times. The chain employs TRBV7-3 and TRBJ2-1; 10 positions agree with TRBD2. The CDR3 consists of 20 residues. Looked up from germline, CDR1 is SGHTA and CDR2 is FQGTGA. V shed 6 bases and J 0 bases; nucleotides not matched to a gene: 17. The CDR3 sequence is CASSKFKAASGRSSYNEQFF. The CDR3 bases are TGTGCCAGCAGTAAGTTTAAGGCGGCTAGCGGGAGAAGCTCCTACAATGAGCAGTTCTTC. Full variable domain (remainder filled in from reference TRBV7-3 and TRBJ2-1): GAGVSQTPSNKVTEKGKYVELRCDPISGHTALYWYRQSLGQGPEFLIYFQGTGAADDSGLPNDRFFAVRPEGSVSTLKIQRTERGDSAVYLCASSKFKAASGRSSYNEQFFGPGTRLTVL.

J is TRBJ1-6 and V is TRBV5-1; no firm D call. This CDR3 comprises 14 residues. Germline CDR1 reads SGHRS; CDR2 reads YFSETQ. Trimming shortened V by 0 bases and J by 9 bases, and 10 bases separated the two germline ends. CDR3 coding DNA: TGCGCCAGCAGCTTGGGAAACATAATTTCACCCCTCCACTTT. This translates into CASSLGNIISPLHF.

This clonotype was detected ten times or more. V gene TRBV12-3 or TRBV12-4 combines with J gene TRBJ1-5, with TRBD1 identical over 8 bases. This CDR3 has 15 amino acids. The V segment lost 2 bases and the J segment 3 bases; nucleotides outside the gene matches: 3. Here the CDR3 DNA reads TGTGCCAGCAGTTTAACAGGGGGTCCCAATCAGCCCCAGCATTTT. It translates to CASSLTGGPNQPQHF.

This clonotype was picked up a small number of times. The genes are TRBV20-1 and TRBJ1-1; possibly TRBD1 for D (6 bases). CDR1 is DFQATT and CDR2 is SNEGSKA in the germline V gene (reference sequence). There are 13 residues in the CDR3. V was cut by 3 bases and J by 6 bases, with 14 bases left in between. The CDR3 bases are TGCAGTGCTAGGTCCAGGGGCAGGGCTGAAGCTTTCTTT. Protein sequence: CSARSRGRAEAFF.

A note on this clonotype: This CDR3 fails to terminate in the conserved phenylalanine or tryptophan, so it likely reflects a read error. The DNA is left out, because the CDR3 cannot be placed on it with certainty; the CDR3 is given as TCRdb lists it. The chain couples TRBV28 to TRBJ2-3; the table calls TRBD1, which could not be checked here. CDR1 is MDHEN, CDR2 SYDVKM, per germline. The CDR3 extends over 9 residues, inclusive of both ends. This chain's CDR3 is CASSPPGHR.

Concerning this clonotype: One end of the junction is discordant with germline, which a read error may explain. In nucleotides, the CDR3 is TGCGCCAGCAGTCACGACAGGGGCACCGATACGCAGTATTTT. Amino acid sequence: CASSHDRGTDTQYF. V and J are TRBV10-1 and TRBJ2-3, with TRBD1 matching over 8 bases. Germline V gene lookup returns CDR1 WNHNN and CDR2 SYGVQD (reference sequence). The CDR3 contains 14 residues.

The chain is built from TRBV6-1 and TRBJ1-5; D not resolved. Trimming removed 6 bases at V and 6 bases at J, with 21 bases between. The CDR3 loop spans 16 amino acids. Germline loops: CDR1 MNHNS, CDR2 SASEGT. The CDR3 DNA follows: TGTGCCAGCAGCCCCGGGAGGGTGGATCTTGGTCAGCCCCAGCATTTT. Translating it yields CASSPGRVDLGQPQHF.

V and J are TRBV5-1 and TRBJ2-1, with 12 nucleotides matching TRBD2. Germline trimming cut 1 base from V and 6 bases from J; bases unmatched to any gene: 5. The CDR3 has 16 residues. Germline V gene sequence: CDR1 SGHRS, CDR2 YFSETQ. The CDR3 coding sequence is TGCGCCAGCAGCTTGTTTCGGACTAGCGGGATCAATGAGCAGTTCTTC. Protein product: CASSLFRTSGINEQFF.

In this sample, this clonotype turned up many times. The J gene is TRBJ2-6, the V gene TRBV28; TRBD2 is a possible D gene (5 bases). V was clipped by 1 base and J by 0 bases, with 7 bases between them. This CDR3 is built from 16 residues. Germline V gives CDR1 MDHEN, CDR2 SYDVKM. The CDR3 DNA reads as TGTGCCAGCAGTTTATTGGACTTCTCTGGGGCCAACGTCCTGACTTTC. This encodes CASSLLDFSGANVLTF.

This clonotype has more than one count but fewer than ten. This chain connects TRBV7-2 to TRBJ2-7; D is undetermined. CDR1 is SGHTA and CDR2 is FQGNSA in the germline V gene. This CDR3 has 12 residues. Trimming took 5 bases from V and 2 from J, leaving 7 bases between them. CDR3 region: CASSALAYEQYF. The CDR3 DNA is TGTGCCAGCAGCGCGTTAGCCTACGAGCAGTACTTC.

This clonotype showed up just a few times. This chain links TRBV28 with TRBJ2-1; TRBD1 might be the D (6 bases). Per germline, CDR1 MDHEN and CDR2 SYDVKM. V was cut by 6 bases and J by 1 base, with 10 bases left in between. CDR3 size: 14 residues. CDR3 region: CASRATGSYNEQFF. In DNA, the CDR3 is TGTGCCAGCAGGGCGACAGGATCCTACAATGAGCAGTTCTTC. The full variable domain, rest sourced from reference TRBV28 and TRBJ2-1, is DVKVTQSSRYLVKRTGEKVFLECVQDMDHENMFWYRQDPGLGLRLIYFSYDVKMKEKGDIPEGYSVSREKKERFSLILESASTNQTSMYLCASRATGSYNEQFFGPGTRLTVL.

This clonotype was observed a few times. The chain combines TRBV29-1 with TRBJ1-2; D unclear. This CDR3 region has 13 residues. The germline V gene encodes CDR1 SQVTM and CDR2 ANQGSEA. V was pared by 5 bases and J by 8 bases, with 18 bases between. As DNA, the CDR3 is TGCAGCGTTCCACTTAATCAAGGAAAGGGCTACACCTTC. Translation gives CSVPLNQGKGYTF. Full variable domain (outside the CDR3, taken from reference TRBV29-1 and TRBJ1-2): SAVISQKPSRDICQRGTSLTIQCQVDSQVTMMFWYRQQPGQSLTLIATANQGSEATYESGFVIDKFPISRPNLTFSTLTVSNMSPEDSSIYLCSVPLNQGKGYTFGSGTRLTVV.

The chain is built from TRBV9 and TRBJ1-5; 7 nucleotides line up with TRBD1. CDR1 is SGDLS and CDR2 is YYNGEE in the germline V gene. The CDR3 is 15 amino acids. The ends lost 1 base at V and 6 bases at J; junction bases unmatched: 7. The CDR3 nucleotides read TGTGCCAGCAGCGTATTAAGGGACAGCTGTCAGCCCCAGCATTTT. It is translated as CASSVLRDSCQPQHF.

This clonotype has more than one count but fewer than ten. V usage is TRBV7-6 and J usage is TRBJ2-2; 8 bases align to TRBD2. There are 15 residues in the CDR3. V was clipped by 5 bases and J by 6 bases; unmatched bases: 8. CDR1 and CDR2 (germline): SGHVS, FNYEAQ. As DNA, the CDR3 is TGTGCCAGCAGCCCCCGGGAGGGACGGGCCGGGGAGCTGTTTTTT. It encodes CASSPREGRAGELFF. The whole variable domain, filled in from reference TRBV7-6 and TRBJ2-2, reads GAGVSQSPRYKVTKRGQDVALRCDPISGHVSLYWYRQALGQGPEFLTYFNYEAQQDKSGLPNDRFSAERPEGSISTLTIQRTEQRDSAMYRCASSPREGRAGELFFGEGSRLTVL.

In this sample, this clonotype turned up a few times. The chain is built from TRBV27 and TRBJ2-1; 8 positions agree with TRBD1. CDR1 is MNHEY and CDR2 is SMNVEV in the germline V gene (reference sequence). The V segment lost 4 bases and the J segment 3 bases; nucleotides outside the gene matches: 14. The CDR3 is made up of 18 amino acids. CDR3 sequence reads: CASSSLRTGRLGYNEQFF. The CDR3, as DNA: TGTGCCAGCAGTTCCCTGCGGACAGGGCGGCTAGGCTACAATGAGCAGTTCTTC.